This is a list of T cell receptor beta chains from one sample in a study of CD8+CD57+ T cells in acquired aplastic anemia. TCRdb re-analysed the reads in MiXCR, keeping a single row per CDR3 protein. The sample records 250,000 to 300,000 distinct CDR3 sequences, approximately 55% being singletons. Sequenced: sorted CD4+, CD8+, or CD8+CD57+ T cells (not recorded which) from PBMCs. The receptors come from a human donor with severe aplastic anemia or a healthy control (not recorded which). CDR3s include the opening cysteine and the closing phenylalanine or tryptophan. D genes are given only for firm matches. Some rows have no size entry. The others give once, few or many, or a class for an expanded clone.

clone_size | j_call | d_call | v_call | cdr3_aa | cdr3_nt
few | TRBJ2-5 | - | TRBV20-1 | CSARGVSAETQYF | TGCAGTGCTAGAGGTGTTAGCGCGGAGACCCAGTACTTC
- | TRBJ2-1 | TRBD2 | TRBV2 | CASSGLTSAEQFF | TGTGCCAGCAGTGGGTTGACTAGCGCCGAGCAGTTCTTC
- | TRBJ2-3 | TRBD1 | TRBV7-7 | CASSPRTGADTQYF | TGTGCCAGCAGTCCTCGGACAGGAGCAGATACGCAGTATTTT
- | TRBJ2-5 | TRBD1 | TRBV10-3 | CAISRQGEETQYF | TGTGCCATCTCACGACAGGGGGAAGAGACCCAGTACTTC
many | TRBJ2-2 | - | TRBV5-6 | CASSLVVGELFF | TGTGCCAGCAGCTTGGTGGTCGGGGAGCTGTTTTTT
- | TRBJ1-5 | TRBD1 | TRBV2 | CASSRDRLYQPQHF | TGTGCCAGCAGCAGGGACAGGCTCTATCAGCCCCAGCATTTT
many | TRBJ2-7 | - | TRBV11-3 | CASSRDPNLEQYF | TGTGCCAGCAGCCGGGATCCAAATTTGGAGCAGTACTTC
few | TRBJ2-3 | TRBD1 | TRBV9 | CASSVAGTGGTSTDTQYF | TGTGCCAGCAGCGTAGCCGGGACAGGGGGGACTAGCACAGATACGCAGTATTTT
- | TRBJ2-2 | - | TRBV20-1 | CSQKEVDRNTGELFF | TGCAGTCAGAAGGAGGTTGACAGGAACACCGGGGAGCTGTTTTTT
few | TRBJ2-7 | - | TRBV28 | CASSQGPGEQYF | TGTGCCAGCAGTCAGGGCCCAGGCGAGCAGTACTTC
- | TRBJ2-7 | - | TRBV2 | CASNGGGSYEQYF | TGTGCCAGCAACGGAGGGGGCAGCTACGAGCAGTACTTC
- | TRBJ2-7 | TRBD2 | TRBV7-2 | CASSLASGRNEQYF | TGTGCCAGCAGCTTGGCCAGCGGGAGAAACGAGCAGTACTTC
- | TRBJ1-2 | - | TRBV18 | CASSSRGDGYTF | TGTGCCAGCTCATCCAGGGGAGATGGCTACACCTTC
few | TRBJ1-1 | TRBD1 | TRBV10-3 | CAITGTGGTLIMNTEAFF | TGTGCCATCACGGGGACAGGGGGGACCCTTATCATGAACACTGAAGCTTTCTTT
- | TRBJ2-5 | TRBD2 | TRBV24-1 | CATSDRGERDGETQYF | TGTGCCACCAGTGACCGTGGCGAGCGGGACGGAGAGACCCAGTACTTC
- | TRBJ2-1 | - | TRBV7-9 | CASRPVNEQFF | TGTGCCAGCAGACCGGTGAATGAGCAGTTCTTC
- | TRBJ1-1 | TRBD1 | TRBV6-1 | CASSRQGALTEAFF | TGTGCCAGCAGTCGACAGGGGGCGTTAACTGAAGCTTTCTTT
- | TRBJ2-7 | TRBD1 | TRBV5-1 | CASRFGGGTGEYEQYF | TGCGCCAGCAGATTCGGCGGAGGGACAGGGGAGTACGAGCAGTACTTC
- | TRBJ2-7 | - | TRBV20-1 | CSASGTPYEQYF | TGCAGTGCTAGCGGCACCCCCTACGAGCAGTACTTC
- | TRBJ2-3 | TRBD1 | TRBV7-2 | CASSARDRGAGTDTQYF | TGTGCCAGCAGCGCCAGGGACAGGGGAGCGGGGACAGATACGCAGTATTTT
few | TRBJ2-7 | - | TRBV7-9 | CASSLIGGEQYF | TGTGCCAGCAGCTTGATAGGGGGCGAGCAGTACTTC
many | TRBJ1-6 | TRBD1 | TRBV6-5 | CASSYSGQGDNSPLHF | TGTGCCAGCAGTTACTCCGGACAGGGGGATAATTCACCCCTCCACTTT
- | TRBJ2-7 | - | TRBV7-9 | CASSLATYEQYF | TGTGCCAGCAGCTTAGCGACCTACGAGCAGTACTTC
- | TRBJ2-5 | TRBD2 | TRBV6-6 | CASSRPSGGEETQYF | TGTGCCAGCAGTCGCCCTAGCGGGGGGGAAGAGACCCAGTACTTC
- | TRBJ1-2 | TRBD1 | TRBV2 | CASSAGDSSSGYTF | TGTGCCAGCAGCGCTGGGGACAGCAGTTCTGGCTACACCTTC
- | TRBJ2-7 | TRBD1 | TRBV7-8 | CASSIQMAQGAREQYF | TGTGCCAGCAGCATCCAGATGGCCCAGGGGGCGCGGGAGCAGTACTTC
few | TRBJ1-2 | TRBD1 | TRBV29-1 | CSVDPDRALGYTF | TGCAGCGTTGATCCAGACAGGGCCCTCGGCTACACCTTC
- | TRBJ2-3 | - | TRBV5-1 | CASSNNRGTDTQYF | TGCGCCAGCAGCAACAACAGGGGCACAGATACGCAGTATTTT
- | TRBJ2-1 | TRBD2 | TRBV2 | CASRDPGLAGGVYNEQFF | TGTGCCAGCAGAGACCCGGGACTAGCGGGGGGAGTCTACAATGAGCAGTTCTTC
once | TRBJ2-7 | - | TRBV7-9 | CASSPQTGQYEQYF | TGTGCCAGCAGCCCCCAGACAGGACAGTACGAGCAGTACTTC
- | TRBJ1-2 | - | TRBV24-1 | CATSDPRTGNYGYTF | TGTGCCACCAGTGACCCCAGGACGGGTAACTATGGCTACACCTTC
- | TRBJ2-1 | TRBD1 | TRBV9 | CASSLGQVNYNEQFF | TGTGCCAGCAGCCTCGGACAGGTTAACTACAATGAGCAGTTCTTC
- | TRBJ1-5 | - | TRBV6-1 | CASTRWDQPQHF | TGTGCCAGCACCCGGTGGGATCAGCCCCAGCATTTT
many | TRBJ1-1 | - | TRBV12-3/TRBV12-4 | CASKLDRMNTEAFF | TGTGCCAGCAAACTAGACAGGATGAACACTGAAGCTTTCTTT
few | TRBJ1-4 | - | TRBV20-1 | CSARIQRNEKLFF | TGCAGTGCTCGTATCCAACGAAATGAAAAACTGTTTTTT
- | TRBJ1-2 | - | TRBV5-4 | CASRLTGSGYTF | TGTGCCAGCAGACTAACAGGGAGCGGCTACACCTTC
few | TRBJ2-1 | TRBD1 | TRBV6-5 | CASSYGPAQGAFNEQFF | TGTGCCAGCAGTTACGGCCCGGCACAGGGGGCATTTAATGAGCAGTTCTTC
- | TRBJ1-2 | - | TRBV7-3 | CASSLVSDFYGYTF | TGTGCCAGCAGCTTAGTTTCCGATTTCTATGGCTACACCTTC
- | TRBJ2-1 | TRBD1 | TRBV9 | CASSVSGTGYNEQFF | TGTGCCAGCAGCGTATCAGGGACAGGCTACAATGAGCAGTTCTTC
- | TRBJ1-2 | - | TRBV25-1 | CASSGGGVGRVCGYTF | TGTGCCAGCAGTGGAGGAGGGGTCGGTAGGGTGTGCGGCTACACCTTC
- | TRBJ1-6 | TRBD1 | TRBV12-3/TRBV12-4 | CASPGQGAYNSPLHF | TGTGCCAGCCCAGGACAGGGGGCCTATAATTCACCCCTCCACTTT
- | TRBJ2-7 | TRBD1 | TRBV20-1 | CSARDRQGIAYEQYF | TGCAGTGCTAGAGACCGACAGGGGATAGCCTACGAGCAGTACTTC
- | TRBJ1-1 | - | TRBV7-9 | CASSLAVGEDTEAFF | TGTGCCAGCAGCTTAGCGGTGGGGGAGGACACTGAAGCTTTCTTT
- | TRBJ2-7 | - | TRBV29-1 | CSVLPTASSCEQYF | TGCAGCGTTCTCCCGACGGCGAGCTCCTGCGAGCAGTACTTC
many | TRBJ2-2 | - | TRBV7-9 | CASSRLTGGVGNTGELFF | TGTGCCAGCAGCCGTCTAACGGGTGGAGTAGGGAACACCGGGGAGCTGTTTTTT